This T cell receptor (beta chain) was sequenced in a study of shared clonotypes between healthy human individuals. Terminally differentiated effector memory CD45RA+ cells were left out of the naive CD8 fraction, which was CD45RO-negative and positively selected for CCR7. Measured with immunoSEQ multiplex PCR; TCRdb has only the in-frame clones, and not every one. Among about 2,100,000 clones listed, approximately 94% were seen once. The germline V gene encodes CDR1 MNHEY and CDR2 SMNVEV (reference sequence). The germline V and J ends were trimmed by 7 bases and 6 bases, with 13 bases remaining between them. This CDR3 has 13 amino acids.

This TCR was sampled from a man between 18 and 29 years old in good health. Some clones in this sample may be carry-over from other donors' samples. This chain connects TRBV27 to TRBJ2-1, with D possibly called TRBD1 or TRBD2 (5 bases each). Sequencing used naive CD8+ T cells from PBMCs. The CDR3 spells CASMGVLSNEQFF. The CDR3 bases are TGTGCCAGCATGGGGGTACTGAGCAATGAGCAGTTCTTC.